Sequencing of this T cell receptor beta chain was carried out in a study of shared clonotypes between healthy human individuals. Turning to this clone: Its antigen is not known.

Study-wide findings and caveats: Only a few donors were included, so the genetic and exposure-history diversity represented was limited.

V was shortened by 3 bases and J by 2 bases, with 17 bases between the two germline ends. The CDR3 is made up of 16 amino acids. The germline V gene encodes CDR1 LNHNV and CDR2 YYDKDF (reference sequence). The authors' processing: ImmunoSEQ yielded junction-only sequences lacking quality scores, so filtering differed. The table came from immunoSEQ multiplex PCR; TCRdb's copy has only in-frame clones and leaves some out. That table gives V, J and clone size, and the DNA gave D and trimming. The sample holds 1.6 million or so clones, around 98.5% seen once. All donors were healthy HIV-negative adults lacking recent acute infections or vaccinations. CD4+ cell separation produced CD45RA+ naive and CD45RA-negative memory subsets.

The sequence came from a man aged 30 to 39 in good health. The V gene is TRBV15, the J gene TRBJ2-7; D possibly uses TRBD1 or TRBD2 (6 bases each). Input material: naive CD4+ T cells sorted from blood. Specified subset: CD45RA+ positively selected. CDR3: CATSRGGGTHPYEQYF. Here the CDR3 DNA reads TGTGCCACCAGCAGGGGCGGCGGGACACACCCCTACGAGCAGTACTTC.